This T cell receptor (beta chain) was recovered during a study of blood T cells in healthy people across ages (dated by TCRdb to the mid-2010s). About the full investigation: In model experiments, template switching captured about one uniquely barcoded TCR beta cDNA molecule for every two T cells. To track age-related changes in TCR beta repertoire diversity, the study relied on deep sequencing normalized with unique cDNA molecular identifiers. The donors were divided into four age groups: young (average approximately 17 years), middle-aged (about 41), aged (around 59) and long-lived (82). Donors of different ages were randomly distributed across sequencing lanes to avoid experimental bias. For two donors (one aged 18 to 30 and one aged 80 or older), the study analyzed two additional independent replicas of 1 million unique cDNA reads from the same blood draw. Results the study describes overall, beyond this receptor: Observed TCR beta diversity per million T cells fell roughly linearly with age, and a significant reduction was already apparent by age approximately 41. Total diversity estimates from one million sequenced T cells were considered lower bounds and underestimates. Compared with the aged group, the long-lived group had more naive CD4+ T cells, fewer expanded clones and increased TCR diversity, suggesting age selection. Conclusive comparison of naive and antigen-experienced compartments was prevented by the profiling of bulk unsorted PBMCs. Donor CMV infection status was unknown, potentially confounding age-related changes in expanded clonotypes. The percentage of naive T cells measured by flow cytometry correlated strongly with observed TCR beta diversity.

In the germline V gene, CDR1 corresponds to SGHRS and CDR2 to YFSETQ. There are 14 amino acids in the CDR3, from cysteine to phenylalanine inclusive. Here the CDR3 DNA is all that survives: 42 bases in frame from base 1. V trim: 5 bases; J trim: 6 bases; unmatched bases: 8. Of note for this clonotype: Its antigen is currently not known. No base quality information exists; no much larger clone differs at one position.

The library was obtained by 5' RACE. Sequencing was performed on an Illumina HiSeq 2500. A second PCR of about 7 to 12 cycles was run with a J-beta primer mix and a sample-barcoded 5' primer. Each TCR beta cDNA molecule received a unique molecular identifier from a template-switch 5' adaptor carrying 12 random nucleotides. Each sample yielded at least 3 million CDR3-containing paired-end reads. First-strand cDNA synthesis was performed from all RNA using the Mint cDNA synthesis kit, with priming by a TRBC-specific oligonucleotide. After uracil-DNA glycosylase treatment, a first 18-cycle PCR used universal primers M1SS and BC2_uni_R on all cDNA. The study's processing was this. For normalization, 1 million high-quality reads, each with a distinct molecular identifier, were randomly selected from each sample. Reads with shared molecular identifiers were discarded instead of being binned into consensus sequences. MiTCR, set to a Q25 quality threshold and the strictest error-elimination algorithm, was used for CDR3 identification, clonotype clustering and error correction. A nonparametric unseen species model with Euler transformation was used to estimate lower-bound total TCR beta diversity. TCRdb itself trimmed the public reads at Q25 with fastp, ran MiXCR and retained productive beta chains. Every CDR3 protein is listed once, alongside the most common genes and DNA of its rows. TCRdb's processing, not the authors', yielded these V and J calls. This sample comprises some 1.7 million distinct CDR3 sequences, 28% of them detected only once. The ten top clones hold 7.7% of the sample.

The donors were roughly 39 Caucasian individuals from Russia, aged 6 to 90 years, who were systemically healthy. Approximately 10 milliliters of peripheral blood were collected from each donor into EDTA-treated Vacutainer tubes. Ficoll-Paque density-gradient centrifugation was used to isolate PBMCs, with at least 6.5 million per sample. Total RNA was extracted from PBMCs with Trizol reagent, with at least 5.5 micrograms obtained per sample. Naive CD45RAhigh/CD27high T cell percentages were measured by flow cytometry on a PBMC aliquot from every donor. Sequenced sample: blood. The sequence derives from a woman aged 25 to 39 in good health. This receptor chain uses TRBV5-1 and TRBJ2-1; 7 bases in the junction line up with TRBD2. The DNA is TGCGCCAGCAGTTTCCCGGGGGGTAGCAATGAGCAGTTCTTC. This translates into CASSFPGGSNEQFF.